These T cell receptor beta chains were read from a single sample in a study of cytomegalovirus exposure and HLA in healthy donors. Assay: immunoSEQ multiplex PCR; the TCRdb copy retains only in-frame clones and omits some. The table lists approximately 120,000 clones, approximately 70% of them singletons. Sequencing was performed on PBMCs. Receptors were obtained from a man aged 55 to 70 in good health and CMV-seropositive. The CDR3 runs from the conserved cysteine through the conserved F or W. A D gene is named only where the DNA matches it firmly. Clone sizes are given selectively: once, few, many, or a class where the clone is expanded.

D gene: TRBD1; J gene: TRBJ2-7; clone size: .; V gene: TRBV5-4; CDR3 DNA: TGTGCCAGCAGCTTGAGACAGGGGGCCGGCTACGAGCAGTACTTC; CDR3 protein: CASSLRQGAGYEQYF
D gene: TRBD1; J gene: TRBJ2-7; clone size: once; V gene: TRBV18; CDR3 DNA: TGTGCCAGCTCACTGGGACAGGGAGAATACGAGCAGTACTTC; CDR3 protein: CASSLGQGEYEQYF
D gene: .; J gene: TRBJ1-4; clone size: .; V gene: TRBV6-5; CDR3 DNA: TGTGCCAGCAGTTACTCGTATGCAACTAATGAAAAACTGTTTTTT; CDR3 protein: CASSYSYATNEKLFF
D gene: TRBD1; J gene: TRBJ1-2; clone size: .; V gene: TRBV19; CDR3 DNA: TGTGCCAGTAGTATGGACAGGGACTATGGCTACACCTTC; CDR3 protein: CASSMDRDYGYTF
D gene: TRBD2; J gene: TRBJ2-1; clone size: .; V gene: TRBV2; CDR3 DNA: TGTGCCAGCAAGGGGCAGCTAGCGGCCAATGAGCAGTTCTTC; CDR3 protein: CASKGQLAANEQFF
D gene: .; J gene: TRBJ1-2; clone size: .; V gene: TRBV19; CDR3 DNA: TGTGCCAGTAGTACCGGGTCCCACTATGGCTACACCTTC; CDR3 protein: CASSTGSHYGYTF
D gene: .; J gene: TRBJ2-7; clone size: .; V gene: TRBV9; CDR3 DNA: TGTGCCAGCAGCGTAGGCCAGGGGGAGGTCTACGAGCAGTACTTC; CDR3 protein: CASSVGQGEVYEQYF
D gene: TRBD2; J gene: TRBJ2-7; clone size: few; V gene: TRBV5-1; CDR3 DNA: TGCGCCAGCAGCTTGGTGAGCGGGGTCTACGAGCAGTACTTC; CDR3 protein: CASSLVSGVYEQYF
D gene: TRBD1; J gene: TRBJ1-3; clone size: once; V gene: TRBV7-7; CDR3 DNA: TGTGCTAGCAGCCTAGGGACAGGGAGCTCTGGAAACACCATATATTTT; CDR3 protein: CASSLGTGSSGNTIYF
D gene: .; J gene: TRBJ2-7; clone size: .; V gene: TRBV18; CDR3 DNA: TGTGCCAGCTCACCGGGCCAAAACTACGAGCAGTACTTC; CDR3 protein: CASSPGQNYEQYF
D gene: TRBD1; J gene: TRBJ1-2; clone size: .; V gene: TRBV6-1; CDR3 DNA: TGTGCCAGCAGTGAAGCTCGACAGCCTTGGGACAGGGAGGCCGATGGCTACACCTTC; CDR3 protein: CASSEARQPWDREADGYTF
D gene: .; J gene: TRBJ1-1; clone size: .; V gene: TRBV15; CDR3 DNA: TGTGCCACCAGCCCGGGAGGGGTGGACACTGAAGCTTTCTTT; CDR3 protein: CATSPGGVDTEAFF
D gene: .; J gene: TRBJ1-1; clone size: .; V gene: TRBV5-1; CDR3 DNA: TGCGCCAGCAGCTTGGGAGGTCAGAACACTGAAGCTTTCTTT; CDR3 protein: CASSLGGQNTEAFF
D gene: TRBD1; J gene: TRBJ1-6; clone size: .; V gene: TRBV18; CDR3 DNA: TGTGCCAGCTTACAGGGGGCGCGTAATTCACCCCTCCACTTT; CDR3 protein: CASLQGARNSPLHF
D gene: .; J gene: TRBJ2-1; clone size: few; V gene: TRBV2; CDR3 DNA: TGTGCCAGCACCAGGTGGGGGCTTGCACGGGTAGGAGAGCAGTTCTTC; CDR3 protein: CASTRWGLARVGEQFF
D gene: TRBD2; J gene: TRBJ2-7; clone size: .; V gene: TRBV18; CDR3 DNA: TGTGCCAGCTCACCCCCCGGGACTAGAAGTGAGCAGTACTTC; CDR3 protein: CASSPPGTRSEQYF
D gene: TRBD1; J gene: TRBJ2-2; clone size: .; V gene: TRBV7-3; CDR3 DNA: TGTGCCAGCAGCGAACAGAGAGGGGGCTACACCGGGGAGCTGTTTTTT; CDR3 protein: CASSEQRGGYTGELFF
D gene: TRBD1; J gene: TRBJ2-1; clone size: .; V gene: TRBV4-2; CDR3 DNA: TGTGCCAGCAGCCAAGATAAGGGGACAGGGGGCAATGAGCAGTTCTTC; CDR3 protein: CASSQDKGTGGNEQFF
D gene: .; J gene: TRBJ1-6; clone size: .; V gene: TRBV25-1; CDR3 DNA: TGTGCCAGCAGTTACTGGACAGATGATTCACCCCTCCACTTT; CDR3 protein: CASSYWTDDSPLHF
D gene: TRBD2; J gene: TRBJ2-2; clone size: .; V gene: TRBV28; CDR3 DNA: TGTGCCAGCATTCTCGGGGGGGGTAGGGTCACCGGGGAGCTGTTTTTT; CDR3 protein: CASILGGGRVTGELFF
D gene: TRBD1; J gene: TRBJ2-1; clone size: .; V gene: TRBV6-1; CDR3 DNA: TGTGCCAGCAGTGAATCCCAGGGGGCGAGGGTTGAGCAGTTCTTC; CDR3 protein: CASSESQGARVEQFF
D gene: .; J gene: TRBJ2-5; clone size: .; V gene: TRBV28; CDR3 DNA: TGTGCCAGCAGTTCAGAAGAGACCCAGTACTTC; CDR3 protein: CASSSEETQYF
D gene: TRBD2; J gene: TRBJ2-2; clone size: few; V gene: TRBV5-1; CDR3 DNA: TGCGCCAGCAGCTTGACGAAATCAGCGGGGGTCGGGGAGCTGTTTTTT; CDR3 protein: CASSLTKSAGVGELFF
D gene: .; J gene: TRBJ2-7; clone size: .; V gene: TRBV2; CDR3 DNA: TGTGCCAGCTTCAGGACATTAGGCTACGAGCAGTACTTC; CDR3 protein: CASFRTLGYEQYF
D gene: TRBD2; J gene: TRBJ2-5; clone size: once; V gene: TRBV4-2; CDR3 DNA: TGTGCCAGTCGCCCAGCTCGGGAGGGAGAGACCCAGTACTTC; CDR3 protein: CASRPAREGETQYF
D gene: TRBD1; J gene: TRBJ2-3; clone size: .; V gene: TRBV11-3; CDR3 DNA: TGTGCCAGCAGCTACTCGGGGACAGTCAGCACAGATACGCAGTATTTT; CDR3 protein: CASSYSGTVSTDTQYF
D gene: TRBD2; J gene: TRBJ2-7; clone size: .; V gene: TRBV19; CDR3 DNA: TGTGCCAGTAGTATGGCTAGCGGGGGGGGCCACGAGCAGTACTTC; CDR3 protein: CASSMASGGGHEQYF
D gene: TRBD2; J gene: TRBJ2-5; clone size: once; V gene: TRBV19; CDR3 DNA: TGTGCCAGTAGTATATGGAGCGGGGGGGAAGAGACCCAGTACTTC; CDR3 protein: CASSIWSGGEETQYF
D gene: .; J gene: TRBJ1-5; clone size: once; V gene: TRBV5-1; CDR3 DNA: TGCGCCAGCAGCCAGGGATGGGGAAATCAGCCCCAGCATTTT; CDR3 protein: CASSQGWGNQPQHF
D gene: TRBD1; J gene: TRBJ1-2; clone size: .; V gene: TRBV28; CDR3 DNA: TGTGCCAGCAGTTTATCTTTACAGGGGCGCTACTATGGCTACACCTTC; CDR3 protein: CASSLSLQGRYYGYTF
D gene: TRBD1; J gene: TRBJ2-3; clone size: .; V gene: TRBV5-1; CDR3 DNA: TGCGCCAGCAGCTTGGGGACAGGGGAAGATACGCAGTATTTT; CDR3 protein: CASSLGTGEDTQYF
D gene: .; J gene: TRBJ2-5; clone size: .; V gene: TRBV28; CDR3 DNA: TGTGCCAGCAGTTTTCTGCAGGGGGGACGAGAGACCCAGTACTTC; CDR3 protein: CASSFLQGGRETQYF
D gene: TRBD2; J gene: TRBJ2-3; clone size: .; V gene: TRBV5-6; CDR3 DNA: TGTGCCAGCAGCTTCGGTAGCGGGGGGGCGGATACGCAGTATTTT; CDR3 protein: CASSFGSGGADTQYF